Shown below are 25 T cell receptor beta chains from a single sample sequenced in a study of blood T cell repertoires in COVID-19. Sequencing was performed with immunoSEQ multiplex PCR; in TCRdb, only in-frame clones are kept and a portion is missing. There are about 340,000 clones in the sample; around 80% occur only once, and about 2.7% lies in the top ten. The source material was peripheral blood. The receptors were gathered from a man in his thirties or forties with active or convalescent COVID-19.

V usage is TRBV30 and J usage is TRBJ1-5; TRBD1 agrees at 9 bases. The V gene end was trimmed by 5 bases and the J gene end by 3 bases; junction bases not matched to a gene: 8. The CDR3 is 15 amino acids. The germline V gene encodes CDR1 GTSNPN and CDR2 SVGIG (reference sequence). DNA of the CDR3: TGTGCCTGGGACAAGGGACAGGGCTTCAATCAGCCCCAGCATTTT. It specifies CAWDKGQGFNQPQHF.

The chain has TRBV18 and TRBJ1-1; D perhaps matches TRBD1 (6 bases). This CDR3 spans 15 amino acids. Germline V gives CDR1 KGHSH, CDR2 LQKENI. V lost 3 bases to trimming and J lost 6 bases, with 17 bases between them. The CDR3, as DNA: TGTGCCAGCTCACCCCGGGTGGGGGCGGATTCTGAAGCTTTCTTT. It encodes CASSPRVGADSEAFF.

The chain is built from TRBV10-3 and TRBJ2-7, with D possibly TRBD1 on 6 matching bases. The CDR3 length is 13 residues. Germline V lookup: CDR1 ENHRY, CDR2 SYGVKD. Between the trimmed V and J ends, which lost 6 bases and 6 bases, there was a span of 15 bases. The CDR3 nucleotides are TGTGCCATCAGGAAACAGGGTCCCGGCGAGCAGTACTTC. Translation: CAIRKQGPGEQYF.

Written as DNA, the CDR3 is TGTGCCAGCACAGGGGATTCCTACGAGCAGTACTTC. Translating gives CASTGDSYEQYF. The genes are TRBV6-5 and TRBJ2-7; maybe TRBD1 (6 bases). V lost 7 bases, J lost 1 base, and 8 bases lay in between. Germline V gene sequence: CDR1 MNHEY, CDR2 SVGAGI. The CDR3 totals 12 residues.

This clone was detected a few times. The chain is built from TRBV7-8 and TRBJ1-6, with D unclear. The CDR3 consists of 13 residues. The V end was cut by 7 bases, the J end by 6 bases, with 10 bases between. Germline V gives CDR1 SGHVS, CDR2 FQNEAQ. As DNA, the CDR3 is TGTGCCAGCATCCTGGACTCTAATTCACCCCTCCACTTT. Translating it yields CASILDSNSPLHF.

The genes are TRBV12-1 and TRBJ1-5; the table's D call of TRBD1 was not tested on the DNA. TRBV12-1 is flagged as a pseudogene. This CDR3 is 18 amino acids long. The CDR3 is CASSSYYRERKNNQPQHF. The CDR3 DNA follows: TGTGCCAGCAGCTCTTACTACAGGGAAAGGAAGAACAATCAGCCCCAGCATTTT.

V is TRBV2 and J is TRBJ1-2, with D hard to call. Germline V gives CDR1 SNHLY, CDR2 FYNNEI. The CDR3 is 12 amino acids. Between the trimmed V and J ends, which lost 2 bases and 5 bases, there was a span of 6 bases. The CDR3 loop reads CASSEQRYGYTF. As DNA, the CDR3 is TGTGCCAGCAGTGAACAGCGTTATGGCTACACCTTC.

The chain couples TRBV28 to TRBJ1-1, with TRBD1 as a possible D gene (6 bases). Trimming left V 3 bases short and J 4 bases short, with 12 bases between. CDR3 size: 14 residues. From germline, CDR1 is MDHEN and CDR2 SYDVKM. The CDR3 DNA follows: TGTGCCAGCAGTTTCCAGGGGAGAGGCACTGAAGCTTTCTTT. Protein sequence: CASSFQGRGTEAFF. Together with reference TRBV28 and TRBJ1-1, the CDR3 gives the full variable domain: DVKVTQSSRYLVKRTGEKVFLECVQDMDHENMFWYRQDPGLGLRLIYFSYDVKMKEKGDIPEGYSVSREKKERFSLILESASTNQTSMYLCASSFQGRGTEAFFGQGTRLTVV.

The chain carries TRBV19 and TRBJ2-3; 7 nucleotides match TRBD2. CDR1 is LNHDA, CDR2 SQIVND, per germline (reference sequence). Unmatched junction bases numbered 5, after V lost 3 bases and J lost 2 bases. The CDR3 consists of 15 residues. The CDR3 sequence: CASSIQRGPTDTQYF. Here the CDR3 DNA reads TGTGCCAGTAGTATCCAGCGGGGCCCCACAGATACGCAGTATTTT.

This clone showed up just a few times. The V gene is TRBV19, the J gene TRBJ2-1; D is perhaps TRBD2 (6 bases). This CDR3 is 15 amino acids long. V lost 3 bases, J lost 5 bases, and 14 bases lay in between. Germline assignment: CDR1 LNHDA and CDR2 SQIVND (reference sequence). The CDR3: CASSMRRGLNNEQFF. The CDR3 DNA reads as TGTGCCAGTAGTATGCGGAGGGGTCTTAACAATGAGCAGTTCTTC.

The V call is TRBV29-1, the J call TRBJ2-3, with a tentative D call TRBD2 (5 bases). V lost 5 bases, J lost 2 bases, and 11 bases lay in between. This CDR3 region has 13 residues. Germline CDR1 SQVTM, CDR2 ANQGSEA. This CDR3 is CSVRSGTTDTQYF. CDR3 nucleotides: TGCAGCGTTAGAAGCGGAACCACAGATACGCAGTATTTT.

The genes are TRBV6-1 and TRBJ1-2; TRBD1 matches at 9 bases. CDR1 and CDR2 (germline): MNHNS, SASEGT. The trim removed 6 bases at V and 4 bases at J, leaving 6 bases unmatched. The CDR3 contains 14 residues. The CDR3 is CASSLGQGRYGYTF. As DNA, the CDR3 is TGTGCCAGCAGCCTGGGACAGGGCCGCTATGGCTACACCTTC.

In DNA form, the CDR3 reads TGTGCCTGGAGTCAGAGGCCGGGATCACCCCTCCACTTT. This codes for CAWSQRPGSPLHF. The chain joins TRBV30 to TRBJ1-6; D remains ambiguous. V lost 2 bases, J lost 10 bases, and 12 bases lay in between. The CDR3 sequence is 13 residues long. Germline V gene sequence: CDR1 GTSNPN, CDR2 SVGIG (reference sequence).

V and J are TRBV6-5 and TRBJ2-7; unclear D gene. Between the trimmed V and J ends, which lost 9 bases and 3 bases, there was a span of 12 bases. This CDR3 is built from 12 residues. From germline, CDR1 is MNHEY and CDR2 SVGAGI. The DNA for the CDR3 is TGTGCCAGTCAGGAAATAGGCTACGAGCAGTACTTC. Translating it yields CASQEIGYEQYF.

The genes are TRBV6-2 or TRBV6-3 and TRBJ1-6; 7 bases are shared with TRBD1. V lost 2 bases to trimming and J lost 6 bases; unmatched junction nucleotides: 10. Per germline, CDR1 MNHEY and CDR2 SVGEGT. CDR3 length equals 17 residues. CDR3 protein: CASSYRTGGWSNSPLHF. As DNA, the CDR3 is TGTGCCAGCAGTTACCGGACAGGAGGGTGGAGTAATTCACCCCTCCACTTT.

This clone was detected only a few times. This CDR3 is CSGTSGRAKEQFF. Written as DNA, the CDR3 is TGCAGCGGTACTAGCGGGAGGGCCAAGGAGCAGTTCTTC. The chain carries TRBV29-1 and TRBJ2-1; TRBD2 matches 13 bases. From germline, CDR1 is SQVTM and CDR2 ANQGSEA. The CDR3 consists of 13 residues. Trimming took 7 bases from V and 10 from J; bases not matched to a gene: 7.

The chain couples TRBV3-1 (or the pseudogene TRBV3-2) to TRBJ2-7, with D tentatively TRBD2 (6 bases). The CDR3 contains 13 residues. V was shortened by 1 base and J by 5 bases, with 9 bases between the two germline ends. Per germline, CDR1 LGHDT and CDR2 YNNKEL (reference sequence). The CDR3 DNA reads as TGTGCCAGCAGCCAAGTGGAGGGAGACGAGCAGTACTTC. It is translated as CASSQVEGDEQYF.

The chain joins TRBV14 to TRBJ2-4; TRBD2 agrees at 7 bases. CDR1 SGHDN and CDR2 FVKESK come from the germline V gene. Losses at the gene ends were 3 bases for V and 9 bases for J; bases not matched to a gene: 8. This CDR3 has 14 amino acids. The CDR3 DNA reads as TGTGCCAGCAGCCACTCCCCGTGGGAGGGCATTCAGTACTTC. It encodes CASSHSPWEGIQYF.

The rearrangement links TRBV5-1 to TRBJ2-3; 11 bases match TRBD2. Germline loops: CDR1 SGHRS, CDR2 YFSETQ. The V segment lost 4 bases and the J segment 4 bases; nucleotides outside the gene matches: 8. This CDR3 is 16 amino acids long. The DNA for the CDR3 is TGCGCCAGCAGCCCTCCCCTAGCGGGGGGACCAGATACGCAGTATTTT. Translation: CASSPPLAGGPDTQYF.

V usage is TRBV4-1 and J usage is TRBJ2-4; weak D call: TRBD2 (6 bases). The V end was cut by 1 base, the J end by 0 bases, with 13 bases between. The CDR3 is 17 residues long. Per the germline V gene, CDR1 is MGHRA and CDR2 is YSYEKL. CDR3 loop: CASSQVSSGGAKNIQYF. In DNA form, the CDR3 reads TGCGCCAGCAGCCAAGTGAGTAGCGGCGGAGCCAAAAACATTCAGTACTTC.

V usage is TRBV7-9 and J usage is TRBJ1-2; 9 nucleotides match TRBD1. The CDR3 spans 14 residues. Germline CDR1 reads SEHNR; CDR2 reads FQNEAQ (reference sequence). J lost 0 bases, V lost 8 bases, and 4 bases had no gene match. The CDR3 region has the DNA TGTGCCAGCCTGGGACAGGGTCCTAACTATGGCTACACCTTC. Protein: CASLGQGPNYGYTF.

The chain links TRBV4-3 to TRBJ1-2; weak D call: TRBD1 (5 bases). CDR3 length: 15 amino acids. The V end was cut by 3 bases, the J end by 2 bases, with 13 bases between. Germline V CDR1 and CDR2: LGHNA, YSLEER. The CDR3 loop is CASSQIGGGNYGYTF. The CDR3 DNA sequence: TGCGCCAGCAGCCAGATCGGGGGGGGGAACTATGGCTACACCTTC.

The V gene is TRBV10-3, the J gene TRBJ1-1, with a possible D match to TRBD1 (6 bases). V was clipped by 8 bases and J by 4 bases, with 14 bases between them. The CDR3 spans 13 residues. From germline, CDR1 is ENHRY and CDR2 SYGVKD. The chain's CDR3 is CAIAGAVGTEAFF. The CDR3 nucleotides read TGTGCCATCGCGGGGGCCGTTGGCACTGAAGCTTTCTTT.

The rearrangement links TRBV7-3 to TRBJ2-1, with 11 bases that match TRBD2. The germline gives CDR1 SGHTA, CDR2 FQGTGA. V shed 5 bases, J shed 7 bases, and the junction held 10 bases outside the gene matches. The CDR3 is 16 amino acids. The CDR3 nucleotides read TGTGCCAGCAGCGCCTCCGGGACTAGCGGCATTAATGAGCAGTTCTTC. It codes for CASSASGTSGINEQFF.

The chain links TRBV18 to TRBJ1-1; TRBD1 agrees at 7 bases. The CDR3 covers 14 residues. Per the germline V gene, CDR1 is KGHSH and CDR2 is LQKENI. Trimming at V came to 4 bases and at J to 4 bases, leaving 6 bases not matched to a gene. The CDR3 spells CASSLTGKVTEAFF. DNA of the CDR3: TGTGCCAGCTCACTGACAGGGAAGGTCACTGAAGCTTTCTTT.